Below are 29 T cell receptor beta chains sequenced from a single sample in a study of blood T cell repertoires in COVID-19. The repertoire was sequenced with immunoSEQ multiplex PCR; TCRdb's copy has only in-frame clones and lacks some. The sample has fewer than 250,000 clones; roughly 90% are singletons. Material: peripheral blood. The receptors stem from a woman between 50 and 59 years old with acute or convalescent COVID-19.

This chain joins TRBV2 and TRBJ1-3, with D perhaps TRBD1 (6 bases). V lost 3 bases to trimming and J lost 4 bases, with 10 bases between them. CDR3 size: 14 residues. CDR1 SNHLY and CDR2 FYNNEI come from the germline V gene. CDR3 in amino acids: CASSEGHKGNTIYF. The DNA of the CDR3 is TGTGCCAGCAGTGAGGGACATAAAGGAAACACCATATATTTT.

The chain carries TRBV7-9 and TRBJ1-2, with 8 bases that match TRBD1. Germline assignment: CDR1 SEHNR and CDR2 FQNEAQ (reference sequence). CDR3 length: 14 amino acids. The V and J ends lost 4 bases and 4 bases, in that order; junction bases with no gene match: 5. The CDR3 is CASSSETGVYGYTF. The DNA for the CDR3 is TGTGCCAGCAGCTCGGAGACAGGGGTCTATGGCTACACCTTC.

The chain has TRBV7-2 and TRBJ1-6; D uncertain. V gave up 6 bases and J gave up 6 bases, with 9 bases separating them. There are 13 residues in the CDR3. Germline CDR1 SGHTA, CDR2 FQGNSA. CDR3 bases: TGTGCCAGCAGGCCTCTACTTAATTCACCCCTCCACTTT. It yields the protein CASRPLLNSPLHF.

The chain carries TRBV10-3 and TRBJ2-3, with 7 bases lining up with TRBD2. This CDR3 spans 17 amino acids. CDR1 is ENHRY and CDR2 is SYGVKD in the germline V gene. The J segment lost 4 bases and the V segment lost 0 bases, leaving 10 bases of the junction unmatched. The CDR3 DNA reads as TGTGCCATCAGTGAGTCCTATGCGGGAGTGGTATCAGATACGCAGTATTTT. Translation gives CAISESYAGVVSDTQYF.

V usage is TRBV12-3 or TRBV12-4 and J usage is TRBJ2-1; D remains unclear. The CDR3 loop spans 11 amino acids. V dropped 5 bases and J dropped 5 bases, with 4 bases sitting between them. The CDR3 spells CASSPHNEQFF. The CDR3 nucleotides read TGTGCCAGCAGTCCTCACAATGAGCAGTTCTTC.

The chain uses TRBV27 and TRBJ2-7, with a weak D call TRBD2 (5 bases). The CDR3 has 15 amino acids. Between the trimmed V and J ends, which lost 3 bases and 1 base, there was a span of 13 bases. The germline gives CDR1 MNHEY, CDR2 SMNVEV (reference sequence). This CDR3 is CASSFYGGGSYEQYF. The CDR3 DNA reads TGTGCCAGCAGTTTTTACGGCGGAGGATCCTACGAGCAGTACTTC.

This chain uses TRBV11-2 with TRBJ2-2; 12 nucleotides agree with TRBD2. CDR3 size: 19 residues. CDR1 and CDR2 (germline): SGHAT, FQNNGV. V shed 0 bases and J 6 bases; nucleotides not matched to a gene: 11. The CDR3 here is CASSLDGSSGRAQAGELFF. In DNA, the CDR3 is TGTGCCAGCAGCTTAGACGGCTCTAGCGGGAGGGCCCAGGCCGGGGAGCTGTTTTTT.

V usage is TRBV6-5 and J usage is TRBJ2-7; 7 bases are shared with TRBD2. CDR3 length: 13 residues. The ends lost 4 bases at V and 2 bases at J; junction bases unmatched: 2. Germline V lookup: CDR1 MNHEY, CDR2 SVGAGI. DNA for the CDR3: TGTGCCAGCAGTTCCGGGACTACCTACGAGCAGTACTTC. As protein: CASSSGTTYEQYF.

CDR3 sequence (DNA): TGTGCCAGCAGCTTTCGGGACTATTTTTACAATGAGCAGTTCTTC. It yields the protein CASSFRDYFYNEQFF. The gene calls are TRBV11-2 and TRBJ2-1; 7 bases are a match to TRBD2. J was trimmed by 4 bases and V by 3 bases; bases with no gene match: 6. The CDR3 length is 15 residues. The germline CDR1 and CDR2 sequences are SGHAT and FQNNGV.

The gene calls are TRBV7-2 and TRBJ2-1; TRBD2 matches 11 bases. The V and J ends lost 2 bases and 2 bases, in that order; junction bases with no gene match: 8. CDR3 length: 18 residues. Germline V gene lookup returns CDR1 SGHTA and CDR2 FQGNSA. The CDR3 sequence is CASSLPSSGRTTYNEQFF. The CDR3 nucleotides read TGTGCCAGCAGCTTACCATCTAGCGGGAGGACAACCTACAATGAGCAGTTCTTC.

This sequence joins TRBV14 and TRBJ2-7; 7 bases are shared with TRBD2. The CDR3 totals 13 residues. Germline V gene sequence: CDR1 SGHDN, CDR2 FVKESK. Unmatched junction bases numbered 6, after V lost 4 bases and J lost 6 bases. Written as DNA, the CDR3 is TGTGCCAGCAGCCTCCCCTGGGGGGGCGAGCAGTACTTC. Encoded protein: CASSLPWGGEQYF.

The chain employs TRBV18 and TRBJ1-1; a weak D match, TRBD1 (6 bases). The germline V gene encodes CDR1 KGHSH and CDR2 LQKENI. Between the trimmed V and J ends, which lost 2 bases and 8 bases, there was a span of 15 bases. The CDR3 runs to 14 residues. CDR3 in amino acids: CASSPDRRFREAFF. The CDR3 nucleotides read TGTGCCAGCTCACCAGACAGGCGCTTTAGGGAAGCTTTCTTT.

The chain joins TRBV5-5 to TRBJ2-7; D call uncertain. V was cut by 3 bases and J by 0 bases, with 4 bases left in between. CDR1 SGHKS and CDR2 YYEKEE come from the germline V gene (reference sequence). This CDR3 spans 12 amino acids. In DNA, the CDR3 is TGTGCCAGCAGCTCGGGCTCCTACGAGCAGTACTTC. The encoded protein is CASSSGSYEQYF.

The chain is built from TRBV2 and TRBJ2-5, with D possibly TRBD1 on 6 matching bases. Trimming took 10 bases from V and 2 from J, leaving 17 bases between them. This CDR3 is 14 amino acids long. Germline V gene lookup returns CDR1 SNHLY and CDR2 FYNNEI. This CDR3 reads CATQGMRGQETQYF. CDR3 sequence (DNA): TGTGCCACTCAGGGGATGAGAGGGCAAGAGACCCAGTACTTC.

This chain uses TRBV14 with TRBJ1-5; 9 bases line up with TRBD1. CDR3 length equals 16 residues. From germline, CDR1 is SGHDN and CDR2 FVKESK. V shed 0 bases, J shed 7 bases, and the junction held 7 bases outside the gene matches. CDR3 amino acids: CASSQDWGTGRQPQHF. In DNA form, the CDR3 reads TGTGCCAGCAGCCAAGATTGGGGGACAGGGAGACAGCCCCAGCATTTT.

V usage is TRBV24-1 and J usage is TRBJ2-1; D is uncertain. This CDR3 has 13 residues. V lost 4 bases and J lost 2, with 5 bases in between. Looked up from germline, CDR1 is KGHDR and CDR2 is SFDVKD. The chain's CDR3 is CATSDRAYNEQFF. CDR3 in DNA: TGTGCCACCAGTGACCGCGCCTACAATGAGCAGTTCTTC.

The chain carries TRBV7-2 and TRBJ2-7; 7 bases match TRBD2. The germline gives CDR1 SGHTA, CDR2 FQGNSA. J gave up 5 bases and V 2 bases, and 12 bases lay outside the gene matches. The CDR3 has 16 amino acids. The CDR3: CASSLTPLRERNEQYF. CDR3 DNA sequence: TGTGCCAGCAGCTTAACCCCCCTGCGGGAGCGTAACGAGCAGTACTTC.

V usage is TRBV5-4 and J usage is TRBJ2-1; 7 bases map to TRBD2. Trimming cost V 3 bases and J 7 bases; bases outside gene matches: 7. Germline assignment: CDR1 SGHNT and CDR2 YYREEE (reference sequence). The CDR3 has 14 residues. DNA of the CDR3: TGTGCCAGCAGCTCGTGGACTAGTCCAAATGAGCAGTTCTTC. It is translated as CASSSWTSPNEQFF. The full variable domain, rest sourced from reference TRBV5-4 and TRBJ2-1, is ETGVTQSPTHLIKTRGQQVTLRCSSQSGHNTVSWYQQALGQGPQFIFQYYREEENGRGNFPPRFSGLQFPNYSSELNVNALELDDSALYLCASSSWTSPNEQFFGPGTRLTVL.

The chain is built from TRBV6-1 and TRBJ1-1; the D gene is possibly TRBD1 (5 bases). The CDR3 is 17 residues long. Per the germline V gene, CDR1 is MNHNS and CDR2 is SASEGT. The ends were cut back, 1 base at V and 1 base at J, with 16 bases in the middle. Here the CDR3 DNA reads TGTGCCAGCAGTGAAGAAGGGGAGGCAGCCGCGAACACTGAAGCTTTCTTT. As protein: CASSEEGEAAANTEAFF.

The table lists this clone with a few counts. The chain joins TRBV4-3 to TRBJ2-3, with 10 nucleotides matching TRBD2. Germline trimming cut 0 bases from V and 3 bases from J; bases unmatched to any gene: 6. Germline V gives CDR1 LGHNA, CDR2 YSLEER. CDR3 length: 17 residues. The CDR3: CASSQEPAGGRTDTQYF. CDR3 DNA: TGCGCCAGCAGCCAAGAACCAGCGGGGGGGCGTACAGATACGCAGTATTTT.

The rearrangement joins TRBV11-2 to TRBJ1-2; D is unclear. Germline-derived CDR1 and CDR2 are SGHAT and FQNNGV. Deletions cut 4 bases from V and 6 bases from J, with 15 bases between. The CDR3 totals 14 residues. CDR3 sequence (DNA): TGTGCCAGCAGCTCCGAGGAGCCACGGCATGGCTACACCTTC. Amino acid sequence: CASSSEEPRHGYTF.

The J gene is TRBJ2-7, the V gene TRBV4-1; D is perhaps TRBD2 (5 bases). V was clipped by 4 bases and J by 0 bases, with 13 bases between them. The CDR3 is made up of 15 amino acids. Per germline, CDR1 MGHRA and CDR2 YSYEKL. CDR3 loop: CASSPREGSSYEQYF. In DNA, the CDR3 is TGCGCCAGCAGCCCCAGAGAAGGGAGCTCCTACGAGCAGTACTTC.

This clone was seen a handful of times. This chain connects TRBV5-6 to TRBJ1-1; no firm D call. The V end lost 4 bases, the J end lost 8 bases, and 21 bases lay between the germline ends. CDR3 length equals 15 residues. CDR1 and CDR2 from the germline V gene are SGHDT and YYEEEE. The CDR3 DNA follows: TGTGCCAGCAGCCCCGAGGTTGGAGGGTCTTTCGAAGCTTTCTTT. Its translation: CASSPEVGGSFEAFF. The full variable domain, with the rest looked up from reference TRBV5-6 and TRBJ1-1, is DAGVTQSPTHLIKTRGQQVTLRCSPKSGHDTVSWYQQALGQGPQFIFQYYEEEERQRGNFPDRFSGHQFPNYSSELNVNALLLGDSALYLCASSPEVGGSFEAFFGQGTRLTVV.

The chain is built from TRBV6-5 and TRBJ2-1; TRBD2 matches 7 bases. This CDR3 contains 14 residues. Germline V gene lookup returns CDR1 MNHEY and CDR2 SVGAGI. Trimming removed 4 bases from V and 4 bases from J; junction bases left unmatched: 4. Here the CDR3 DNA reads TGTGCCAGCAGTTCTCTAGCGGCATACAATGAGCAGTTCTTC. It codes for CASSSLAAYNEQFF.

The V and J genes are TRBV25-1 and TRBJ2-5; D possibly corresponds to TRBD1 (5 bases). Trimming left V 4 bases short and J 2 bases short, with 14 bases between. The germline CDR1 and CDR2 sequences are MGHDK and SYGVNS. This CDR3 has 15 residues. In DNA form, the CDR3 reads TGTGCCAGCAGTGGGCGAACAGGAAGACAAGAGACCCAGTACTTC. It codes for CASSGRTGRQETQYF.

The V call is TRBV5-4, the J call TRBJ1-1, with a tentative D call TRBD1 (5 bases). V lost 1 base to trimming and J lost 5 bases, with 9 bases between them. CDR3 length: 13 amino acids. The germline gives CDR1 SGHNT, CDR2 YYREEE (reference sequence). The chain's CDR3 is CASSLLGGTEAFF. Here the CDR3 DNA reads TGTGCCAGCAGCTTGCTGGGGGGGACTGAAGCTTTCTTT.

The chain carries TRBV6-8 and TRBJ2-1, with 8 bases fitting TRBD2. V gave up 6 bases and J gave up 0 bases; unmatched junction bases: 10. Germline CDR1 reads MNHGY; CDR2 reads SAAAGT. CDR3 length: 17 amino acids. The CDR3 protein is CASSHPGLENSYNEQFF. As DNA, the CDR3 is TGTGCCAGCAGCCACCCGGGACTAGAGAACTCCTACAATGAGCAGTTCTTC.

This chain uses TRBV18 with TRBJ1-4, with a possible D match to TRBD1 (6 bases). The CDR3 has 14 residues. Germline loops: CDR1 KGHSH, CDR2 LQKENI. With 1 base removed from V and 8 bases from J, the gap between germline ends came to 11 bases. In nucleotides, the CDR3 is TGTGCCAGCTCACCACGTGGGGGGGGCGAAAAACTGTTTTTT. Protein: CASSPRGGGEKLFF.

The rearrangement joins TRBV21-1 to TRBJ1-1. TRBV21-1 is a pseudogene segment. This CDR3 is 14 amino acids long. As DNA, the CDR3 is TGTGCCAGCAGCAAAGGTGTCGCCGGGGGTGAAGCTTTCTTT. Its translation is CASSKGVAGGEAFF.